The present T cell receptor beta chain was sequenced within a study of T cell changes during pregnancy in multiple sclerosis. Profiled with immunoSEQ multiplex PCR; TCRdb holds only in-frame clones, not every one. The sample shows about 24,000 clones, around 86% of them seen only once. Remarks on this clone: This sample includes further DNA sequences coding for the same CDR3.

The sequence was collected from a female donor in good health, enrolled as a control in a pregnancy study. The material was CD4+ T cells from peripheral blood mononuclear cells, obtained in the second trimester of pregnancy.

In DNA form, the CDR3 reads TGCGCCAGCAGCTTGACAGGGGGCTACGAGCAGTACTTC. Its translation: CASSLTGGYEQYF. The chain links TRBV5-1 to TRBJ2-7; 8 positions match TRBD1. The CDR3 is 13 amino acids. From germline, CDR1 is SGHRS and CDR2 YFSETQ. Trimming at V came to 1 base and at J to 3 bases, leaving 0 bases not matched to a gene.